One and the same sample provided the 4 T cell receptor beta chains below, sequenced in a study of cytomegalovirus exposure and HLA in healthy donors (dated by TCRdb to about 2017). Library preparation used the immunoSEQ multiplex PCR assay. A mixture of 60 forward primers for TCR Vbeta segments and 13 reverse primers for TCR Jbeta segments was used in the multiplex PCR. TCRdb's version of the immuneACCESS table is confined to in-frame rearrangements and falls short of the full clone set. An unresolved V gene accounts for under half of the shortfall where checked; the remainder is of unknown origin. The sample table records 100,000 to 150,000 clones; around 80% of these occur just once. The ten largest clones add up to 1% to 1.5% of the sample. The sequenced sample consisted of PBMCs. The receptors were gathered from a female donor in good health and CMV-seronegative.

The V and J genes are TRBV18 and TRBJ2-5; unclear D gene. The end of the DNA is better explained by TRBJ2-7, so the J call may be wrong. The germline V gene encodes CDR1 KGHSH and CDR2 LQKENI. CDR3 length equals 12 residues. DNA of the CDR3: TGTGCCAGCTCACCCTCCGGTCACGAGCAGTACTTC. Its translation is CASSPSGHEQYF.

Comments on this clone: The junction departs from the called germline gene at one end, perhaps through a read error. V and J are TRBV7-9 and TRBJ1-1; 8 bases are a match to TRBD1. Per the germline V gene, CDR1 is SEHNR and CDR2 is FQNEAQ (reference sequence). The length of the CDR3 is 17 residues. The CDR3 DNA follows: TGTTCCAGCCAGGGGCCTATCAGGGGGCCGGGGATCACTGAAGCTTTCTTT. Protein: CSSQGPIRGPGITEAFF.

The V gene is TRBV5-6, the J gene TRBJ2-3; maybe TRBD1 (5 bases). V was cut by 3 bases and J by 8 bases, with 13 bases left in between. The CDR3 has 13 amino acids. Germline CDR1 reads SGHDT; CDR2 reads YYEEEE. CDR3 nucleotide sequence: TGTGCCAGCAGCTCTCAGGGTTTTCCTACGCAGTATTTT. As protein: CASSSQGFPTQYF.

The chain joins TRBV7-3 to TRBJ1-2; 9 bases are shared with TRBD1. Germline lookup yields CDR1 SGHTA and CDR2 FQGTGA. This CDR3 is 15 amino acids long. V dropped 5 bases and J dropped 4; count of bases not matched to a gene: 8. The CDR3 nucleotides read TGTGCCAGCAGCCCGTCCGGGGACAGGGCCTATGGCTACACCTTC. Translated, it gives CASSPSGDRAYGYTF.